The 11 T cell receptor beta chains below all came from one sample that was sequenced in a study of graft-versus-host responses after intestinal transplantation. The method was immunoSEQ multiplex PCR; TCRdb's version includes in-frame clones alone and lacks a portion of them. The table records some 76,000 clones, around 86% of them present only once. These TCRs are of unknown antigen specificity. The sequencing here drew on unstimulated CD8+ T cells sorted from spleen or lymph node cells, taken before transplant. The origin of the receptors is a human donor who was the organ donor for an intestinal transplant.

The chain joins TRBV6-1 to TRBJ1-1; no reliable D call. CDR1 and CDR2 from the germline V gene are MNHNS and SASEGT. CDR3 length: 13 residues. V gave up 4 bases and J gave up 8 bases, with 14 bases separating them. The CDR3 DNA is TGTGCCAGCAGTGCATTTTGGACGGAGGAAGCTTTCTTT. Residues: CASSAFWTEEAFF.

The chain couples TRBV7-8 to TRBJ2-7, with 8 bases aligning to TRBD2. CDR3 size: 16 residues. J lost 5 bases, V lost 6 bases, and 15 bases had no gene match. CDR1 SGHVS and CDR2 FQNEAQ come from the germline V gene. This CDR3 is CASSPPTGLGFHEQYF. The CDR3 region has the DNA TGTGCCAGCAGTCCCCCGACGGGACTAGGATTCCACGAGCAGTACTTC.

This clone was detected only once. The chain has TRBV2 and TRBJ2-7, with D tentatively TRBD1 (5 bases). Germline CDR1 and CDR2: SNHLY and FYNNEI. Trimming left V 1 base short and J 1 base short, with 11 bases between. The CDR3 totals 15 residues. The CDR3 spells CASSEGTGTSYEQYF. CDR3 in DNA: TGTGCCAGCAGTGAAGGAACAGGAACGTCCTACGAGCAGTACTTC.

CDR3 DNA sequence: TGTGCCAGCAGTGTCATCGCAGGGACTTACTATGGCTACACCTTC. Its protein is CASSVIAGTYYGYTF. The rearrangement joins TRBV2 to TRBJ1-2; maybe TRBD1 (5 bases). Germline CDR1 is SNHLY and CDR2 is FYNNEI. The CDR3 runs 15 residues. The V and J ends lost 4 bases and 3 bases respectively, with 15 bases between them.

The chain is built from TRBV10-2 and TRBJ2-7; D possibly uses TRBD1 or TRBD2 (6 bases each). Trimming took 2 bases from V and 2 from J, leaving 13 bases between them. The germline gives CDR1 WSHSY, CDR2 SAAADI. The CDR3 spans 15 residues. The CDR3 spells CASSEAPGGPYEQYF. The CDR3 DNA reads TGCGCCAGCAGTGAGGCCCCCGGGGGCCCCTACGAGCAGTACTTC.

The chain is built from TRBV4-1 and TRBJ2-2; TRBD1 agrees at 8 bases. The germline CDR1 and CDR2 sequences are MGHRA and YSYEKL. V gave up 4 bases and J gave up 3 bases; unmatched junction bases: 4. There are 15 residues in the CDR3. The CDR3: CASSPGQAYTGELFF. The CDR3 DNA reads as TGCGCCAGCAGCCCGGGACAGGCTTACACCGGGGAGCTGTTTTTT.

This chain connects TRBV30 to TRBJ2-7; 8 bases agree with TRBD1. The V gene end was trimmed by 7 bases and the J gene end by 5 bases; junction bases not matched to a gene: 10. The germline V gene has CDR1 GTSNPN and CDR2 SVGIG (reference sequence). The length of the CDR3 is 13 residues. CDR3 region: CAFRTGSGDEQYF. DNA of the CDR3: TGTGCCTTTAGGACAGGGTCAGGCGACGAGCAGTACTTC.

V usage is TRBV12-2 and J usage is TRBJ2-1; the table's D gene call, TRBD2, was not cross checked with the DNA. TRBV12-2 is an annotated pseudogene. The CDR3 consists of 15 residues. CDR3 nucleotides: TGTGCAAGTCGCTTGAGGCCCGGCACCTACAATGAGCAGTTCTTC. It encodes CASRLRPGTYNEQFF.

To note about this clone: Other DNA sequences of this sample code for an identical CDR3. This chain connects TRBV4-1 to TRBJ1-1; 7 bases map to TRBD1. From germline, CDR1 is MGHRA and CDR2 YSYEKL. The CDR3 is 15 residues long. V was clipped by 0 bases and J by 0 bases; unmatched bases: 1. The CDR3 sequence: CASSQETGVNTEAFF. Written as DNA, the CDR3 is TGCGCCAGCAGCCAAGAAACAGGGGTGAACACTGAAGCTTTCTTT.

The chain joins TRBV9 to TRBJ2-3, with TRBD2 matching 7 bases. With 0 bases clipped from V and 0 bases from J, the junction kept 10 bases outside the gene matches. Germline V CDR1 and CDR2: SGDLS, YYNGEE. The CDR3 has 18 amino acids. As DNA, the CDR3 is TGTGCCAGCAGCGTAGAGGGTGGGAGACTAGCAAGCACAGATACGCAGTATTTT. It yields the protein CASSVEGGRLASTDTQYF.

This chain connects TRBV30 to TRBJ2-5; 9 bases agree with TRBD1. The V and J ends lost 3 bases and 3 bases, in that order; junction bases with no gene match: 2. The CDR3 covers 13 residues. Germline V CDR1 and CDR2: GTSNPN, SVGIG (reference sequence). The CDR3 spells CAWRTGGKETQYF. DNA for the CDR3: TGTGCCTGGAGAACAGGGGGCAAAGAGACCCAGTACTTC. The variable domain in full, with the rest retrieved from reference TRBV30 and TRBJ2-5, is SQTIHQWPATLVQPVGSPLSLECTVEGTSNPNLYWYRQAAGRGLQLLFYSVGIGQISSEVPQNLSASRPQDRQFILSSKKLLLSDSGFYLCAWRTGGKETQYFGPGTRLLVL.